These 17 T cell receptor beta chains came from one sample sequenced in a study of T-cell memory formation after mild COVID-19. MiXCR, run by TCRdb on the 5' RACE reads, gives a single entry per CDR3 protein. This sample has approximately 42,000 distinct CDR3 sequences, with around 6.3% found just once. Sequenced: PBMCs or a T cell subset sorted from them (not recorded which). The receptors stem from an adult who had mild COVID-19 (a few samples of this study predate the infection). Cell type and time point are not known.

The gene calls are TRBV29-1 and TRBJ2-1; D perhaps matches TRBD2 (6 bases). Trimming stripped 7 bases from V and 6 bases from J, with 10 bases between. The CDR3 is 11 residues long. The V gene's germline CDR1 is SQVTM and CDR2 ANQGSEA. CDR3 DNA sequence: TGCAGCGCCGGGCGGGGCAATGAGCAGTTCTTC. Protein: CSAGRGNEQFF.

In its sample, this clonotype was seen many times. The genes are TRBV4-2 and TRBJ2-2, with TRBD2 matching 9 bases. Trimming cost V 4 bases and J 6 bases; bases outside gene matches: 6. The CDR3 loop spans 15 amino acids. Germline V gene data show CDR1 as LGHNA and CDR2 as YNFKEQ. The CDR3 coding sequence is TGTGCCAGCAGCCGAGGGACTAGCTGGGCCGGGGAGCTGTTTTTT. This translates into CASSRGTSWAGELFF.

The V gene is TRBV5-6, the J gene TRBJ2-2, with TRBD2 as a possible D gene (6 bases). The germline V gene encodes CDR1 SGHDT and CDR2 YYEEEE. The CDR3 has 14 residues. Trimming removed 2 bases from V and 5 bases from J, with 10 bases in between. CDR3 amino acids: CASSFGSMTGELFF. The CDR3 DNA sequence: TGTGCCAGCAGCTTCGGGAGCATGACCGGGGAGCTGTTTTTT.

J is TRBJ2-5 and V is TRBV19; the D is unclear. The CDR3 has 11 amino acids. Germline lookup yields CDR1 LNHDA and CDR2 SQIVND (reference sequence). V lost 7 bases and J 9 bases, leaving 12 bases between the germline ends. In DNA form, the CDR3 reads TGTGCCAGTACGGATTACGTGGCCCAGTACTTC. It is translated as CASTDYVAQYF.

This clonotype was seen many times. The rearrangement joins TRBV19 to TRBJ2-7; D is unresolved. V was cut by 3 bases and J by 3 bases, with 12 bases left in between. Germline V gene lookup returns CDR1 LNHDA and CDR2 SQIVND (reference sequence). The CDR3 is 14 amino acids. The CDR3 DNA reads TGTGCCAGTAGTATCTTGGCCCAGAGCTACGAGCAGTACTTC. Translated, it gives CASSILAQSYEQYF.

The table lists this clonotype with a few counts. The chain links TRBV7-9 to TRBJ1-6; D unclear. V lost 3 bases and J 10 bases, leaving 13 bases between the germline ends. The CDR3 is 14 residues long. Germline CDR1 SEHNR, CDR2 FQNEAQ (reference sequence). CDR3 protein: CASSFGLGGSPLHF. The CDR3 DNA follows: TGTGCCAGCAGCTTCGGACTCGGCGGCTCACCCCTCCACTTT. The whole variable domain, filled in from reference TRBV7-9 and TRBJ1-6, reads DTGVSQNPRHKITKRGQNVTFRCDPISEHNRLYWYRQTLGQGPEFLTYFQNEAQLEKSRLLSDRFSAERPKGSFSTLEIQRTEQGDSAMYLCASSFGLGGSPLHFGNGTRLTVT.

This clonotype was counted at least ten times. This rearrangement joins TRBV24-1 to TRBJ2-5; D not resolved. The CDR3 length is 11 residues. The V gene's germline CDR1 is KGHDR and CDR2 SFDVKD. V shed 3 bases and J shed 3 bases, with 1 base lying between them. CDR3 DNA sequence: TGTGCCACCAGTGATGAAGAGACCCAGTACTTC. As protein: CATSDEETQYF.

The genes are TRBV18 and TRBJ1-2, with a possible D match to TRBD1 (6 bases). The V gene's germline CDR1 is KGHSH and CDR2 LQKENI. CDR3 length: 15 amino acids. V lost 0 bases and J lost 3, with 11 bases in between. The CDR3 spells CASSPPVGQYYGYTF. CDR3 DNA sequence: TGTGCCAGCTCACCACCCGTCGGACAGTACTATGGCTACACCTTC.

Written as DNA, the CDR3 is TGTGCCAGCAGCCGGACTGGGGGGGCCCAAGAGACCCAGTACTTC. This translates into CASSRTGGAQETQYF. This sequence joins TRBV7-7 and TRBJ2-5, with a tentative D call TRBD2 (7 bases). Germline V gene lookup returns CDR1 SSHAT and CDR2 FNYEAQ (reference sequence). The CDR3 runs 15 residues. V shed 5 bases and J shed 1 base, with 14 bases lying between them.

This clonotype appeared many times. DNA of the CDR3: TGCGCCAGCAGCCAAGATCGAACTAGCGGGAATTATCCAGATACGCAGTATTTT. It is translated as CASSQDRTSGNYPDTQYF. V gene TRBV4-3 combines with J gene TRBJ2-3, with TRBD2 matching 10 bases. Trimming cost V 0 bases and J 4 bases; bases outside gene matches: 10. The CDR3 runs to 18 residues. In germline, CDR1 is LGHNA, CDR2 YSLEER.

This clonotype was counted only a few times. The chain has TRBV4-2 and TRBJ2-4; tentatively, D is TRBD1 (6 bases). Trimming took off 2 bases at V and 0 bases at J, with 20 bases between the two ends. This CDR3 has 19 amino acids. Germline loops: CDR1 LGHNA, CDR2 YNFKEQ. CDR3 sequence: CASSQSAQGQWSAKNIQYF. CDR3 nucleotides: TGTGCCAGCAGCCAATCCGCTCAGGGGCAGTGGTCAGCCAAAAACATTCAGTACTTC.

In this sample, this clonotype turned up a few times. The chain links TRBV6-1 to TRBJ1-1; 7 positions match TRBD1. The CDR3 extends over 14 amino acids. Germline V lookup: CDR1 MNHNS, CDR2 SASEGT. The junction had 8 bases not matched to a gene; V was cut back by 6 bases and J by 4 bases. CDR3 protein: CASRRVQGGTEAFF. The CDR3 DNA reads TGTGCCAGCAGGCGGGTTCAGGGGGGCACTGAAGCTTTCTTT.

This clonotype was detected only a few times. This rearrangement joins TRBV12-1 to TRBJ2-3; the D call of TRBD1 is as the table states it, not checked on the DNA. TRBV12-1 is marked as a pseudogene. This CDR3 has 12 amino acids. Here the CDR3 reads CASSLRGKTQYF. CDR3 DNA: TGTGCCAGCAGCTTGAGGGGCAAAACGCAGTATTTT.

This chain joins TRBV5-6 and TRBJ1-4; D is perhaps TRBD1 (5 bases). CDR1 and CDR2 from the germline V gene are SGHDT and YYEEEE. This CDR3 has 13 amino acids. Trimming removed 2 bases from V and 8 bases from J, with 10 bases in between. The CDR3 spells CASSFFRGEKLFF. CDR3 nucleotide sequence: TGTGCCAGCAGCTTTTTTCGGGGGGAAAAACTGTTTTTT.

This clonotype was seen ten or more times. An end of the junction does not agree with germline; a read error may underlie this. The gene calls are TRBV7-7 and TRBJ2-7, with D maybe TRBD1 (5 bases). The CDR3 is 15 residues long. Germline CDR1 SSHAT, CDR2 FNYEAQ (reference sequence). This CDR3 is CASSYNGHLSSEQYF. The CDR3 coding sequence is TGTGCCAGCAGTTATAACGGACACCTGTCCTCCGAGCAGTACTTC.

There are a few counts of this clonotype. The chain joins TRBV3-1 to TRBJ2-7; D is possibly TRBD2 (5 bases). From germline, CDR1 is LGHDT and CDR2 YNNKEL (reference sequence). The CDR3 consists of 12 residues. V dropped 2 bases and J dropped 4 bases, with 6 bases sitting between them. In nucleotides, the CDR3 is TGTGCCAGCAGCCAACGGGGATACGAGCAGTACTTC. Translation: CASSQRGYEQYF.

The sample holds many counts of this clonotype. In DNA, the CDR3 is TGTGCCAGCAGCCAAGGTTGGACAGGGGGAGGTGAGACCCAGTACTTC. Residues: CASSQGWTGGGETQYF. The chain employs TRBV3-1 and TRBJ2-5, with TRBD1 identical over 10 bases. This CDR3 is built from 16 residues. Per the germline V gene, CDR1 is LGHDT and CDR2 is YNNKEL (reference sequence). J gave up 5 bases and V 1 base, and 7 bases lay outside the gene matches.